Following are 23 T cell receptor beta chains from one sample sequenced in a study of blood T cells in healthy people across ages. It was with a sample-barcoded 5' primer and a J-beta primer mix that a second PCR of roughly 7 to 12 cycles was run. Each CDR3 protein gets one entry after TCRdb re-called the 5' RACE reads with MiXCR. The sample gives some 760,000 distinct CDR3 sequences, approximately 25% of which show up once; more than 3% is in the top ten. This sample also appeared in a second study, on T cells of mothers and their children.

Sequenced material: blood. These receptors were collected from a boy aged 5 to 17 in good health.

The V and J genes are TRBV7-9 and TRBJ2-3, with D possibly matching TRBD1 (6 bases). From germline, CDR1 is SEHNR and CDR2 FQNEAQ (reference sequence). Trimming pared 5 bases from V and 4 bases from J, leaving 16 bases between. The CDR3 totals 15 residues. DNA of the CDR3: TGTGCCAGCAGCGCGCCAGGGGAATTGGCAGATACGCAGTATTTT. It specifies CASSAPGELADTQYF.

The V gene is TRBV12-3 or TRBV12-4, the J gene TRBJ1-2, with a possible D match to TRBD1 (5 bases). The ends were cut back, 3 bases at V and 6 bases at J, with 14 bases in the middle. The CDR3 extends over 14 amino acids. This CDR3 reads CASSFLGRGDGYTF. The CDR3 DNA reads TGTGCCAGCAGTTTCTTGGGGCGGGGGGATGGCTACACCTTC.

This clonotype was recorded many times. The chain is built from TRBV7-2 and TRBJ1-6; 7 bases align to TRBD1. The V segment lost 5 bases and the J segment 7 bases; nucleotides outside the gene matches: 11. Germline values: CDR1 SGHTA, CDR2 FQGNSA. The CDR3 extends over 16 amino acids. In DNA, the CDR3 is TGTGCCAGCAGCCAAAAAGGGGGCGCGGGAAATTCACCCCTCCACTTT. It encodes CASSQKGGAGNSPLHF. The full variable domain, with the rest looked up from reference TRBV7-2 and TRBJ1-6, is GAGVSQSPSNKVTEKGKDVELRCDPISGHTALYWYRQSLGQGLEFLIYFQGNSAPDKSGLPSDRFSAERTGGSVSTLTIQRTQQEDSAVYLCASSQKGGAGNSPLHFGNGTRLTVT.

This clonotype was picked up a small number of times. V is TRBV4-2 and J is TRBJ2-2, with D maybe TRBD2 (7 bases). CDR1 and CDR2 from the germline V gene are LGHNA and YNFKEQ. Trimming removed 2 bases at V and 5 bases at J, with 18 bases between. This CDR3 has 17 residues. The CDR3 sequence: CASSQQLAGARTGELFF. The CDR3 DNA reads TGTGCCAGCAGCCAACAGCTGGCGGGGGCCAGGACCGGGGAGCTGTTTTTT.

CDR3 sequence: CSARQLGLAGGSTGELFF. The CDR3 nucleotides are TGCAGTGCTAGACAACTTGGACTAGCGGGAGGTAGTACCGGGGAGCTGTTTTTT. This chain links TRBV20-1 with TRBJ2-2; 14 bases line up with TRBD2. The J segment lost 5 bases and the V segment lost 2 bases, leaving 10 bases of the junction unmatched. Germline loops: CDR1 DFQATT, CDR2 SNEGSKA (reference sequence). The CDR3 runs 18 residues.

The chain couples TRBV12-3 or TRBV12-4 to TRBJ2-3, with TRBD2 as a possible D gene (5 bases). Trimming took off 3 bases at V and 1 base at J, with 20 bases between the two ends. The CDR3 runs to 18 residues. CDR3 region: CASSFLRAEAWGTDTQYF. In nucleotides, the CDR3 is TGTGCCAGCAGTTTCTTGCGTGCGGAGGCTTGGGGCACAGATACGCAGTATTTT.

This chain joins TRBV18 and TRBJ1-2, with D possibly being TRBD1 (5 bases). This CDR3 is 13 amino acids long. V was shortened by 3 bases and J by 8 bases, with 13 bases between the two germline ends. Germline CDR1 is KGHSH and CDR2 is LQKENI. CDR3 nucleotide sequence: TGTGCCAGCTCACCGTCGGCAGGGCAGGGCTACACCTTC. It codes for CASSPSAGQGYTF.

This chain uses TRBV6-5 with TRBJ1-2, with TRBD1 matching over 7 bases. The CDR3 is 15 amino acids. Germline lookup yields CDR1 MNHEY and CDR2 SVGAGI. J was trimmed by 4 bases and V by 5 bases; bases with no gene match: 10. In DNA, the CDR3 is TGTGCCAGCAGTAAAAAGACAGGGATCGGCTATGGCTACACCTTC. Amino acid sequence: CASSKKTGIGYGYTF.

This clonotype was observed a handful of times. The CDR3: CSVRQGYGYTF. The DNA for the CDR3 is TGCAGCGTGCGACAGGGCTATGGCTACACCTTC. The chain joins TRBV29-1 to TRBJ1-2; 7 bases are a match to TRBD1. V trimming: 6 bases; J trimming: 4 bases; junction bases outside the gene matches: 2. Germline V lookup: CDR1 SQVTM, CDR2 ANQGSEA. The CDR3 is 11 residues long.

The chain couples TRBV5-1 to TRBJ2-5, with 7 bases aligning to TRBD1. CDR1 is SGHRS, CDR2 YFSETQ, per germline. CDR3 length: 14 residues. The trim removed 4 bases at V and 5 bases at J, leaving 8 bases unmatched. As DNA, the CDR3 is TGCGCCAGCAGCCAGACAGGGTTTGGGGAGACCCAGTACTTC. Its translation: CASSQTGFGETQYF.

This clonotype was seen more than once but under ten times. CDR3 amino acids: CASRWDRGNEQFF. CDR3 DNA sequence: TGTGCCAGCAGATGGGACAGGGGCAATGAGCAGTTCTTC. The chain recombines TRBV6-6 with TRBJ2-1; 10 nucleotides align to TRBD1. Per germline, CDR1 MNHNY and CDR2 SVGAGI (reference sequence). Unmatched junction bases numbered 2, after V lost 6 bases and J lost 6 bases. This CDR3 is built from 13 residues.

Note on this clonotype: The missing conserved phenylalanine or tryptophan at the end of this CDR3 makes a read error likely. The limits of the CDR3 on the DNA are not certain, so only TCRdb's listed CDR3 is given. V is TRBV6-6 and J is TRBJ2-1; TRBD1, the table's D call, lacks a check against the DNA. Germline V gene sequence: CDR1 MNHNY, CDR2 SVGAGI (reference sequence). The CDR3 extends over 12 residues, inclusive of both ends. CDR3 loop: CASSYSQGSAVV.

CDR3 sequence reads: CSASFGLAGGEQYF. As DNA, the CDR3 is TGCAGTGCTAGTTTTGGACTAGCGGGGGGGGAGCAGTACTTC. The V gene is TRBV20-1, the J gene TRBJ2-7; 15 bases fit TRBD2. This CDR3 region has 14 residues. Trimming removed 3 bases from V and 7 bases from J; junction bases left unmatched: 4. The germline gives CDR1 DFQATT, CDR2 SNEGSKA (reference sequence).

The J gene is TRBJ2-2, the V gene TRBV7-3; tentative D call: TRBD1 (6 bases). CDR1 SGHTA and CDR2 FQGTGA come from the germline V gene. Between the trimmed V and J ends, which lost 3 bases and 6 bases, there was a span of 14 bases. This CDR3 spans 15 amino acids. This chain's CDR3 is CASSFKQGGPGELFF. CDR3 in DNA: TGTGCCAGCAGCTTCAAACAGGGTGGCCCCGGGGAGCTGTTTTTT.

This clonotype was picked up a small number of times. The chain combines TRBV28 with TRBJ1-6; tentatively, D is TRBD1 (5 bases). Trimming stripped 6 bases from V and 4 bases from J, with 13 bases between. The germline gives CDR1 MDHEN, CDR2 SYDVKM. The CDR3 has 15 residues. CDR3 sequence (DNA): TGTGCCAGCAGGCTGCGGGAGGGGTATAATTCACCCCTCCACTTT. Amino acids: CASRLREGYNSPLHF. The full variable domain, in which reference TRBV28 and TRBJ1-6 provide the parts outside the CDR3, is DVKVTQSSRYLVKRTGEKVFLECVQDMDHENMFWYRQDPGLGLRLIYFSYDVKMKEKGDIPEGYSVSREKKERFSLILESASTNQTSMYLCASRLREGYNSPLHFGNGTRLTVT.

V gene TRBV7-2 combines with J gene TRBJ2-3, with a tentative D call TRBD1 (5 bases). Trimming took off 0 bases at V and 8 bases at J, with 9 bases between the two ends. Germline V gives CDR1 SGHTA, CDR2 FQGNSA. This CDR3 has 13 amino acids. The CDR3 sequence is CASSLAGPSTQYF. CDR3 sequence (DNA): TGTGCCAGCAGCTTAGCGGGGCCTAGTACGCAGTATTTT.

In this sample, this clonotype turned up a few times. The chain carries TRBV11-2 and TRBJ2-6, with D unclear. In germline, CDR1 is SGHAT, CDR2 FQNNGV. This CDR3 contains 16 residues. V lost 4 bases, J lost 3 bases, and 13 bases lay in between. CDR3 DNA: TGTGCCAGCAGCTCAACGGTTTCGGGTGGGGCCAACGTCCTGACTTTC. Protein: CASSSTVSGGANVLTF.

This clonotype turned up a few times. The DNA of the CDR3 is TGTGCCAGCAGCCTTACAGGGTGGGAAGGGGAGACCCAGTACTTC. Translating gives CASSLTGWEGETQYF. The V and J genes are TRBV7-2 and TRBJ2-5; possible D gene TRBD1, 6 bases. V shed 5 bases and J shed 5 bases, with 18 bases lying between them. The CDR3 consists of 15 residues. Germline CDR1 reads SGHTA; CDR2 reads FQGNSA.

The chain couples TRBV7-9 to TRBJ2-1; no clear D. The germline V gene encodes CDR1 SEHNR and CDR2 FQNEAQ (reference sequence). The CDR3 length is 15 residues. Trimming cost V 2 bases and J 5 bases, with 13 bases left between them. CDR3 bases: TGTGCCAGCAGCTTACTCCCGGCTGAAAACAATGAGCAGTTCTTC. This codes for CASSLLPAENNEQFF.

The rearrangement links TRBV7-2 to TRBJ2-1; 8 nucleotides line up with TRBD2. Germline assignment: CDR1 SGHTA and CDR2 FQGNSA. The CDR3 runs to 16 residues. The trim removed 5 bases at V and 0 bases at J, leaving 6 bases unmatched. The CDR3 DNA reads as TGTGCCAGCAGCGTCGGACTAGCTGTCTCCTACAATGAGCAGTTCTTC. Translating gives CASSVGLAVSYNEQFF.

In nucleotides, the CDR3 is TGTGCCAGCAGTTACCTAGCGGGAGTGGGTGAGCAGTTCTTC. Translation gives CASSYLAGVGEQFF. The chain recombines TRBV6-2 or TRBV6-3 with TRBJ2-1; 10 bases line up with TRBD2. V shed 2 bases and J 9 bases; nucleotides not matched to a gene: 4. Germline CDR1 MNHEY, CDR2 SVGEGT. There are 14 residues in the CDR3.

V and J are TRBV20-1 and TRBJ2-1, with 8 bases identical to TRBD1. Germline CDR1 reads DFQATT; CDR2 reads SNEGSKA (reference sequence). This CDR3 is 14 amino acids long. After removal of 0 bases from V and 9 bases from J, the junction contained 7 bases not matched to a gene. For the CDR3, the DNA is TGCAGTGCTAGAGACCGACAGGGGTCTACTGAGCAGTTCTTC. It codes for CSARDRQGSTEQFF.

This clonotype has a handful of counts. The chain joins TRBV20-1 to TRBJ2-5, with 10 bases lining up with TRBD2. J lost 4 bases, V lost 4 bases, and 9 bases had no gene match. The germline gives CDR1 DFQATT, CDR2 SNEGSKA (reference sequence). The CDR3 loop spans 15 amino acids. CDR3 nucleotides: TGCAGTGCTATCTGGCTAGCGGGAGCCAGAGAGACCCAGTACTTC. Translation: CSAIWLAGARETQYF.